These T cell receptor beta chains were read from a single sample in a study of cytomegalovirus exposure and HLA in healthy donors. Some clones are missing from TCRdb's copy, which holds only in-frame ones; the method was immunoSEQ multiplex PCR. The table has roughly 180,000 clones, more than 65% seen once; the top ten hold 2% to 2.5%. Sequencing was performed on PBMCs. The receptors come from a woman in her twenties or thirties in good health and CMV-seropositive. Each CDR3 is given with its conserved first and last residue. D genes are given only for firm matches. The listing skips clone size in some rows; elsewhere it reads once, few, many or a size class.

>TRBV28|-|once|TRBJ2-7
TGTGCCAGCAGTTTTAGAGTAGAGCAGTACTTC
CASSFRVEQYF
>TRBV4-2|-|-|TRBJ1-3
TGTGCCAGCAGCCAAGACGGAGGGACGGTTTCAGGAAACACCATATATTTT
CASSQDGGTVSGNTIYF
>TRBV6-5|TRBD1|-|TRBJ1-6
TGTGCCAGCAGTTTTGACAGGGGCAACAATTCACCCCTCCACTTT
CASSFDRGNNSPLHF
>TRBV25-1|-|-|TRBJ2-7
TGTGCCAGCACCCTCGGGGGATCCCGAGAGCAGTACTTC
CASTLGGSREQYF
>TRBV15|-|-|TRBJ1-5
TGTGCCACCAGCGCGGGCAATCAGCCCCAGCATTTT
CATSAGNQPQHF
>TRBV4-3|-|-|TRBJ2-7
TGCGCCAGCAGCCAAGATTGGGAGAGTGGAGAGCAGTACTTC
CASSQDWESGEQYF
>TRBV10-1|-|-|TRBJ2-3
TGCGCCAGCAGTGAGGGCGGGCCTGCCCCAGATACGCAGTATTTT
CASSEGGPAPDTQYF
>TRBV6-5|TRBD1|-|TRBJ1-2
TGTGCCAGCAGTTACGGGACAGACCGTGGCTACACCTTC
CASSYGTDRGYTF
>TRBV5-1|TRBD2|-|TRBJ2-3
TGCGCCAGCAGGGGTGTGGGGGGGAACACAGATACGCAGTATTTT
CASRGVGGNTDTQYF
>TRBV4-3|TRBD1|few|TRBJ2-6
TGCGCCAGCAGCCAAGGGGACAGCAGCTCTGGGGCCAACGTCCTGACTTTC
CASSQGDSSSGANVLTF
>TRBV5-1|TRBD1|-|TRBJ2-3
TGCGCCAGCAGCCCACGACAGGGAGTCCCAGATACGCAGTATTTT
CASSPRQGVPDTQYF
>TRBV6-5|TRBD1|-|TRBJ1-1
TGTGCCAGCAGTTTGGGGACAGTAATTTCGAACACTGAAGCTTTCTTT
CASSLGTVISNTEAFF
>TRBV15|TRBD2|-|TRBJ2-7
TGTGCCACCAGCAGTGAGCTAGCGGGGGACACCTACGAGCAGTACTTC
CATSSELAGDTYEQYF
>TRBV19|-|-|TRBJ2-3
TGTGCCAGTAGTGACAGGCCTTTGGATACGCAGTATTTT
CASSDRPLDTQYF
>TRBV29-1|TRBD1|-|TRBJ2-7
TGCAGCGTTTTGACAGGGAGCTCCTACGAGCAGTACTTC
CSVLTGSSYEQYF
>TRBV27|TRBD1|-|TRBJ1-4
TGTGCCAGCGGGCCCCAGGGGGTCGGGGAAAAACTGTTTTTT
CASGPQGVGEKLFF
>TRBV6-6|TRBD1|-|TRBJ2-7
TGTGCCAGCAGTTGGAACGGACAGGTGATTTACGAGCAGTACTTC
CASSWNGQVIYEQYF
>TRBV6-5|-|-|TRBJ1-2
TGTGCCAGCAGTAGGGGCGATGGCTACACCTTC
CASSRGDGYTF
>TRBV7-9|-|-|TRBJ2-5
TGTGCCAGCAGCCCCAGGTACCAAGAGACCCAGTACTTC
CASSPRYQETQYF
>TRBV10-3|TRBD1|once|TRBJ2-7
TGTGCCATCAGCAAGGGACAGGGGAATTACGAGCAGTACTTC
CAISKGQGNYEQYF
>TRBV6-6|-|once|TRBJ1-1
TGTGCCAGCAGTTACGAACGGGACACTGAAGCTTTCTTT
CASSYERDTEAFF
>TRBV6-5|-|-|TRBJ2-5
TGTGCCAGCAGCCGGGGACTGGGTTTTGGGACCCAGTACTTC
CASSRGLGFGTQYF
>TRBV10-2|-|-|TRBJ2-7
TGCGCCAGCACCTCAGGGGCTAGCGGACCCTACGAGCAGTACTTC
CASTSGASGPYEQYF
>TRBV4-3|-|few|TRBJ1-4
TGCGCCAGCAGCCAAGAGATACTGGTTCTTGCAACTAATGAAAAACTGTTTTTT
CASSQEILVLATNEKLFF
>TRBV4-3|-|-|TRBJ2-7
TGCGCCAGCAGCCAAGACAGGGGAAGCTCCTACGAGCAGTACTTC
CASSQDRGSSYEQYF
>TRBV7-9|-|-|TRBJ1-5
TGTGCCAGCAGCTTAGTGGGGGGGCCCCAGCATTTT
CASSLVGGPQHF
>TRBV4-3|TRBD1|-|TRBJ1-6
TGCGCCAGCAGCCAAGTTGGACAGGGAAATTCACCCCTCCACTTT
CASSQVGQGNSPLHF
>TRBV6-1|TRBD1|-|TRBJ2-7
TGTGCCAGCAGGCGGACAGGCTCTGACTACGAGCAGTACTTC
CASRRTGSDYEQYF
>TRBV9|-|-|TRBJ2-1
TGTGCCAGCAGCTCTCTCGACAGAAATGAGCAGTTCTTC
CASSSLDRNEQFF
>TRBV14|TRBD1|-|TRBJ2-5
TGTGCCAGCAGCCAGACGGACAGGGAAGAGACCCAGTACTTC
CASSQTDREETQYF
>TRBV7-9|TRBD1|few|TRBJ2-5
TGTGCCAGCAGCTCCAGGGGGCCTGAGACCCAGTACTTC
CASSSRGPETQYF
>TRBV5-4|-|-|TRBJ2-2
TGTGCCAGCAGCTTGGGGCAAAACACCGGGGAGCTGTTTTTT
CASSLGQNTGELFF
>TRBV7-9|-|-|TRBJ2-3
TGTGCCAGCGGGGGCGGGGGCCCTATCACAGATACGCAGTATTTT
CASGGGGPITDTQYF
>TRBV28|TRBD2|-|TRBJ2-7
TGTGCCAGCAGTTCTTGGGTCGGCGGGGGGAGCAACGAGCAGTACTTC
CASSSWVGGGSNEQYF
>TRBV6-5|-|-|TRBJ2-1
TGTGCCAGCAGTTACGACAGGTACAATGAGCAGTTCTTC
CASSYDRYNEQFF
>TRBV28|-|-|TRBJ1-2
TGTGCCAGCAGTTTAAAGGAGGGGACGGGTGGCTACACCTTC
CASSLKEGTGGYTF
>TRBV19|-|-|TRBJ1-4
TGTGCCAGTAGTTTCGCGGGATTACCTAATGAAAAACTGTTTTTT
CASSFAGLPNEKLFF